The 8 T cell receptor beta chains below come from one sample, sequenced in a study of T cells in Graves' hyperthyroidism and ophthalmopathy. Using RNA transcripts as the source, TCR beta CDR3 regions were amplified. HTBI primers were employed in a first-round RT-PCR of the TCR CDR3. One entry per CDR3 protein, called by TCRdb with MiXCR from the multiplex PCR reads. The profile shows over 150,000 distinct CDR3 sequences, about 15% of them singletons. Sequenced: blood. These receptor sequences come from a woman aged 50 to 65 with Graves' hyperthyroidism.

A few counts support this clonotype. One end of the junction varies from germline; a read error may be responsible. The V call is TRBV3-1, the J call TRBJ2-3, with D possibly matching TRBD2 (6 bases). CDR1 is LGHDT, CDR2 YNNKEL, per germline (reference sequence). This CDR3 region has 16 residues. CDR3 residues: CASSQVWRDSTDTQYF. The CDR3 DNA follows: TGTGCCAGTAGCCAAGTTTGGCGGGATAGCACAGATACGCAGTATTTT.

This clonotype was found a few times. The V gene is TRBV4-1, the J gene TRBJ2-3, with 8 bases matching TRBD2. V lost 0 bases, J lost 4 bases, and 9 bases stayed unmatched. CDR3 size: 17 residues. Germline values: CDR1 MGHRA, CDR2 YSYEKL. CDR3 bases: TGCGCCAGCAGCCAAGATCCCCGGAAGCGGGAGTCAGATACGCAGTATTTT. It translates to CASSQDPRKRESDTQYF.

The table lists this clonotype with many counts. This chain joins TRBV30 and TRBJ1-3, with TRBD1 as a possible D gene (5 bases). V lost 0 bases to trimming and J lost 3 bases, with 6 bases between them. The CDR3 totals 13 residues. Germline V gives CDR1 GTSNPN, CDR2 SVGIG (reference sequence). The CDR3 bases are TGTGCCTGGAGTGTACAGGATGGAAACACCATATATTTT. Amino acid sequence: CAWSVQDGNTIYF. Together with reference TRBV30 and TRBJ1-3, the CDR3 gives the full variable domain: SQTIHQWPATLVQPVGSPLSLECTVEGTSNPNLYWYRQAAGRGLQLLFYSVGIGQISSEVPQNLSASRPQDRQFILSSKKLLLSDSGFYLCAWSVQDGNTIYFGEGSWLTVV.

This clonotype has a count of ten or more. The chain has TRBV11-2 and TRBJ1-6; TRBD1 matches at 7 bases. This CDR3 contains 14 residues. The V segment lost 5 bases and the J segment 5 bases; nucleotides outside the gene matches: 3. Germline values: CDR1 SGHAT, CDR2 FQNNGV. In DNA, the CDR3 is TGTGCCAGCAGCCAGGGGGGTGATAATTCACCCCTCCACTTT. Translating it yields CASSQGGDNSPLHF. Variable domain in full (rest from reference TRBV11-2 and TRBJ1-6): EAGVAQSPRYKIIEKRQSVAFWCNPISGHATLYWYQQILGQGPKLLIQFQNNGVVDDSQLPKDRFSAERLKGVDSTLKIQPAKLEDSAVYLCASSQGGDNSPLHFGNGTRLTVT.

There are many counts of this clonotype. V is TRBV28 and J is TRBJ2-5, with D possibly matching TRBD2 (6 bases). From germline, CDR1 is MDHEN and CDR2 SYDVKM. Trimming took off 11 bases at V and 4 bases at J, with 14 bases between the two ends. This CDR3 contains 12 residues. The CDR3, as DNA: TGTGCCGTGGGGCGGGACGCAGAGACCCAGTACTTC. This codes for CAVGRDAETQYF.

The CDR3 here is CATSRGGNTEAFF. The CDR3 bases are TGTGCCACCAGCAGGGGAGGGAACACTGAAGCTTTCTTT. This chain uses TRBV24-1 with TRBJ1-1, with D possibly TRBD1 on 6 matching bases. The length of the CDR3 is 13 residues. V lost 7 bases and J lost 1, with 9 bases in between. Germline V gives CDR1 KGHDR, CDR2 SFDVKD.

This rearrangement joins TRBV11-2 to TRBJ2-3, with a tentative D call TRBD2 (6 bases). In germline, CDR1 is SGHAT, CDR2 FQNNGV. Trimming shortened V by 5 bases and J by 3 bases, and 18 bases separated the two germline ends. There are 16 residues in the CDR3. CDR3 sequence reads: CASSPHPRDSTDTQYF. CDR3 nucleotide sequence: TGTGCCAGCAGCCCCCACCCGCGGGATAGTACAGATACGCAGTATTTT.

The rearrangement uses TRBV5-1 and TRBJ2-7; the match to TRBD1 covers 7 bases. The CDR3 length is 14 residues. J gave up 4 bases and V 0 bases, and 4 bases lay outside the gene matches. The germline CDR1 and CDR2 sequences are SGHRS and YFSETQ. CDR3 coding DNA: TGCGCCAGCAGCTTGGGACAGGGTGAATACGAGCAGTACTTC. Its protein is CASSLGQGEYEQYF. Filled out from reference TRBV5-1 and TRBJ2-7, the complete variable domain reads KAGVTQTPRYLIKTRGQQVTLSCSPISGHRSVSWYQQTPGQGLQFLFEYFSETQRNKGNFPGRFSGRQFSNSRSEMNVSTLELGDSALYLCASSLGQGEYEQYFGPGTRLTVT.